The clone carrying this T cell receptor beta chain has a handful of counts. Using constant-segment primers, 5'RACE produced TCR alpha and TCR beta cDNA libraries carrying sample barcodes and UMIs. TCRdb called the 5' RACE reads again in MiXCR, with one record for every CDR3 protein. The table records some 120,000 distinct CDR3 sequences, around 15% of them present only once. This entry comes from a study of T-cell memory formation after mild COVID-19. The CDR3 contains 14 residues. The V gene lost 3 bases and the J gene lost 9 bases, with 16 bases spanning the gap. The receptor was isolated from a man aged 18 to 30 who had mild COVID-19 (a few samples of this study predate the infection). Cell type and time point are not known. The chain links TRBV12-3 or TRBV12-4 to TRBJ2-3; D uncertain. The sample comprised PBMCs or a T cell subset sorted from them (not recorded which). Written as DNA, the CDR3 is TGTGCCAGCAGTTTGGACGCCACCCCTAGGACGCAGTATTTT. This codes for CASSLDATPRTQYF.